This T cell receptor beta chain was recorded in a study of blood T cell repertoires in COVID-19. For the study at large: Both acute and convalescent COVID-19 samples were obtained from the United States, Italy and Spain.

In the original workflow: Cell counts per sample came from amplifying reference gene primers. Profiling relied on immunoSEQ multiplex PCR, and the TCRdb table lists in-frame clones only, not all of them. V, J and clone size are those of that table, while D and trimming were read from the DNA. The data contain about 140,000 clones, about 76% of them singletons. Sequenced material: peripheral blood. This TCR was recovered from a human donor in a cohort sampled during active COVID-19.

CDR3 protein: CASRPPREGRSTGELFF. CDR3 in DNA: TGTGCCAGCAGACCCCCACGGGAGGGCCGCTCAACCGGGGAGCTGTTTTTT. J is TRBJ2-2 and V is TRBV7-2; TRBD2 matches at 8 bases. Germline CDR1 SGHTA, CDR2 FQGNSA. CDR3 length equals 17 residues. V shed 6 bases, J shed 5 bases, and the junction held 14 bases outside the gene matches.